This T cell receptor (beta chain) was identified during a study of T cells in Graves' hyperthyroidism and ophthalmopathy. Regarding the study as a whole: With a median lead of approximately 6 months before onset, the model predicted ophthalmopathy. Most thyroid clonotypes expanded above 0.001 were also detected in blood.

Researchers took RNA transcripts and amplified the TCR beta CDR3 regions from them. The HTBI primer set served for first-round RT-PCR of the TCR CDR3. TCRdb re-derived calls from the multiplex PCR reads in MiXCR, one entry per CDR3 protein. The table has more than 550,000 distinct CDR3 sequences, 18% seen once. In the case of this clonotype: Its target is unknown.

Germline V gives CDR1 SGHDN, CDR2 FVKESK. V was trimmed by 4 bases and J by 2 bases, leaving 3 bases between them. CDR3 length: 12 residues. Sequencing used blood. V gene TRBV14 combines with J gene TRBJ1-3; D uncertain. The receptor comes from a woman between 45 and 65 years old with Graves' hyperthyroidism that later progressed to Graves' ophthalmopathy. The CDR3 loop is CASSRTGNTIYF. The CDR3 nucleotides are TGTGCCAGCAGCCGAACTGGAAACACCATATATTTT.